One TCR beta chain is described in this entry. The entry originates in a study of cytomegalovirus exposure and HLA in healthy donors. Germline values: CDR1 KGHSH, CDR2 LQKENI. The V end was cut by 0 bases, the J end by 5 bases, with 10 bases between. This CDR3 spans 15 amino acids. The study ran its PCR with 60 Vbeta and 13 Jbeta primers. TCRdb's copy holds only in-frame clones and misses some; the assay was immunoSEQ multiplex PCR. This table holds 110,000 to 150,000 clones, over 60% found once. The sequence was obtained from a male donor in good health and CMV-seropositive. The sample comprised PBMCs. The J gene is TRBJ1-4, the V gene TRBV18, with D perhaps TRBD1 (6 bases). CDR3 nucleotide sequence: TGTGCCAGCTCACCACCCGGACAGCCGAATGAAAAACTGTTTTTT. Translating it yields CASSPPGQPNEKLFF.